Listed here is a single T cell receptor beta chain. Clones were read by immunoSEQ multiplex PCR, and TCRdb kept only the in-frame ones, dropping some. The table has roughly 290,000 clones, 70% to 90% seen once. There are 16 residues in the CDR3. Germline V lookup: CDR1 SGHTA, CDR2 FQGNSA. Germline trimming cut 5 bases from V and 3 bases from J; bases unmatched to any gene: 7. The data belong to a study of blood T cell repertoires in COVID-19. For the study at large: From T cells, B-cell-depleted T cells, or PBMCs came the material, which was cDNA or gDNA.

Sequenced material: peripheral blood. The rearrangement links TRBV7-2 to TRBJ2-1; TRBD2 matches at 10 bases. The TCR was taken from a woman aged 55 to 70 with acute or convalescent COVID-19. In DNA form, the CDR3 reads TGTGCCAGCAGCAAGACCTCTAGCGGGAGCTACAATGAGCAGTTCTTC. Translation gives CASSKTSSGSYNEQFF.